This TCR beta chain is from a study of shared clonotypes between healthy human individuals. Clones were read by immunoSEQ multiplex PCR, and TCRdb kept only the in-frame ones, dropping some. The table shows approximately 810,000 clones, with 80% to 95% occurring only once. This CDR3 is 13 amino acids long. Germline V gives CDR1 SGDLS, CDR2 YYNGEE. Deletions cut 3 bases from V and 2 bases from J, with 7 bases between. Naivety among CD8 cells was defined by CD45RO negativity and positive CCR7 selection, thereby excluding terminally differentiated effector memory CD45RA+ cells. The V and J genes are TRBV9 and TRBJ2-3; D not certain. Sequenced sample: naive CD8+ T cells sorted from blood. The receptor's source is a man younger than 45 in good health. The CDR3 DNA sequence: TGTGCCAGCAGCGGTACATTCACAGATACGCAGTATTTT. As protein: CASSGTFTDTQYF. Full variable domain (outside the CDR3, taken from reference TRBV9 and TRBJ2-3): DSGVTQTPKHLITATGQRVTLRCSPRSGDLSVYWYQQSLDQGLQFLIQYYNGEERAKGNILERFSAQQFPDLHSELNLSSLELGDSALYFCASSGTFTDTQYFGPGTRLTVL.